The source of this TCR beta chain is a study of T cells after yellow fever vaccination. Study-wide findings and caveats: Detected again after the booster were most primary-vaccination clones, at about 96% CD4 and approximately 90% CD8.

The CDR3 contains 14 residues. V gave up 6 bases and J gave up 4 bases, with 15 bases separating them. This clonotype was picked up many times. Its antigen remains unidentified. TCRdb re-called the 5' RACE reads through MiXCR, storing one row per CDR3 protein. This sample carries about 330,000 distinct CDR3 sequences, approximately 4% of them seen once, and the ten largest clones take around 23%. The gene calls are TRBV12-3 or TRBV12-4 and TRBJ2-5, with D possibly TRBD1 on 5 matching bases. The starting material was PBMCs, obtained 5 days after the yellow fever booster vaccination. This receptor was identified in a man between 18 and 35 years old who received the YFV17D yellow fever vaccine. Here the CDR3 DNA reads TGTGCCAGCAGAAACCCCAGGGAAGGAGAGACCCAGTACTTC. This codes for CASRNPREGETQYF.